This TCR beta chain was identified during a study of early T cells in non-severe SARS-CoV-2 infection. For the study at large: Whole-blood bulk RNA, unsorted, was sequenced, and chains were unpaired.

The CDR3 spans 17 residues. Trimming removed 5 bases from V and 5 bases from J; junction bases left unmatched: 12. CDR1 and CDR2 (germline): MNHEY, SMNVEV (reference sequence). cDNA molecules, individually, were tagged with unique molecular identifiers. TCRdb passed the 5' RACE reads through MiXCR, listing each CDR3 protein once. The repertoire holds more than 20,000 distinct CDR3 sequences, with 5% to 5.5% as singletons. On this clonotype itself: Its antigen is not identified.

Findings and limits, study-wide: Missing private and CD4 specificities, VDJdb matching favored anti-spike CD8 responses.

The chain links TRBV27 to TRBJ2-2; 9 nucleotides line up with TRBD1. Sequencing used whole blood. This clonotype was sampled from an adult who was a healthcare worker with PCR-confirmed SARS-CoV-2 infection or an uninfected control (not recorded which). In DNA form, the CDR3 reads TGTGCCAGCAGTCCTGGTTGGGGACAGGGTAGGACCGGGGAGCTGTTTTTT. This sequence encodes CASSPGWGQGRTGELFF.